The rows below give T cell receptor beta chains drawn from one sample of a study of T cell repertoires in cytomegalovirus infection. From the reads, TCRdb called clonotypes with MiXCR, one entry per CDR3 protein. Among some 270,000 distinct CDR3 sequences listed, 20% to 25% were seen once. No antigens are known for them. Sequences were derived from cultured PBMCs, sampled from culture after CMV antigen stimulation. These receptors came from a human donor in good health (CMV status not recorded). Some clones in this sample may be carry-over from other donors' samples. CDR3s include the opening cysteine and the closing phenylalanine or tryptophan. The order of the fields is clone size, J gene, V gene, D gene, CDR3 protein, CDR3 DNA. A D gene is named only where the DNA matches it firmly. Only some rows state a clone size, as once, few, many or a class for expanded clones.

NA,TRBJ2-5,TRBV28,TRBD2,CASSSPAGTSGQETQYF,TGTGCCAGCAGTTCCCCGGCCGGGACTAGCGGCCAAGAGACCCAGTACTTC
few,TRBJ1-6,TRBV20-1,NA,CSASRDSEVAPLHF,TGCAGTGCTAGCAGGGATTCGGAGGTTGCACCCCTCCACTTT
NA,TRBJ2-7,TRBV28,TRBD1,CASSLIGTAYPYEQYF,TGTGCCAGCAGTTTGATAGGGACAGCTTACCCTTACGAGCAGTACTTC
few,TRBJ1-2,TRBV25-1,NA,CASSDHRDGYTF,TGTGCCAGCAGTGATCACAGGGATGGCTACACCTTC
many,TRBJ2-2,TRBV19,TRBD1,CASRETGGVTGELFF,TGTGCCAGTAGGGAGACAGGGGGTGTCACCGGGGAGCTGTTTTTT
NA,TRBJ2-5,TRBV5-1,NA,CASSLLGRAEIQETQYF,TGCGCCAGCAGCTTGCTGGGGCGGGCGGAGATTCAAGAGACCCAGTACTTC
once,TRBJ1-3,TRBV7-9,NA,CASSSPARAGETGNTIYF,TGTGCCAGCAGCTCACCCGCCCGGGCAGGGGAGACTGGAAACACCATATATTTT
few,TRBJ2-1,TRBV5-4,NA,CASSGGHGLNNEQFF,TGTGCCAGCAGCGGGGGACATGGCCTTAACAATGAGCAGTTCTTC
NA,TRBJ1-2,TRBV2,TRBD1,CASSGTGGASYGYTF,TGTGCCAGCAGCGGGACAGGGGGCGCTTCCTATGGCTACACCTTC
few,TRBJ2-7,TRBV7-2,NA,CASSLAGRVGDEQYF,TGTGCCAGCAGCTTAGCCGGCAGGGTCGGGGACGAGCAGTACTTC
few,TRBJ1-1,TRBV7-9,NA,CASSLGRRGEAFF,TGTGCCAGCAGCTTAGGGCGCCGGGGGGAGGCTTTCTTT
few,TRBJ2-1,TRBV12-3/TRBV12-4,NA,CASSFYQGTDEQFF,TGTGCCAGCAGTTTTTACCAGGGGACGGATGAGCAGTTCTTC
few,TRBJ2-3,TRBV6-6,TRBD2,CASSPRTSGRATDTQYF,TGTGCCAGCAGTCCACGGACTAGCGGGAGGGCAACAGATACGCAGTATTTT
NA,TRBJ1-5,TRBV18,NA,CASSPGTNRDQPQHF,TGTGCCAGCTCACCAGGGACCAATAGGGATCAGCCCCAGCATTTT
NA,TRBJ2-3,TRBV27,TRBD1,CASSPLGQGIGTQYF,TGTGCCAGCAGCCCCCTAGGACAGGGGATAGGTACGCAGTATTTT
medium-sized,TRBJ1-1,TRBV7-6,TRBD1,CASSLGAGGRNTEAFF,TGTGCCAGCAGCTTAGGGGCAGGGGGCCGGAACACTGAAGCTTTCTTT
NA,TRBJ2-5,TRBV6-2/TRBV6-3,TRBD2,CASRPKLASRGETQYF,TGTGCCAGCAGACCTAAACTAGCGTCTAGGGGAGAGACCCAGTACTTC
many,TRBJ1-5,TRBV18,NA,CASSPQGTYGQPQHF,TGTGCCAGCTCACCACAGGGTACGTACGGACAGCCCCAGCATTTT
many,TRBJ2-2,TRBV7-2,NA,CASSPTGTAGELFF,TGTGCCAGCAGCCCGACCGGGACGGCCGGGGAGCTGTTTTTT
many,TRBJ2-6,TRBV7-2,NA,CASSPGHSSLSGANVLTF,TGTGCCAGCAGCCCAGGCCATTCATCCCTCTCTGGGGCCAACGTCCTGACTTTC
NA,TRBJ2-1,TRBV6-6,NA,CASSYSIDNEQFF,TGTGCCAGCAGTTACTCGATAGATAATGAGCAGTTCTTC
NA,TRBJ1-6,TRBV16,NA,CASSLKTGGSYNSPLHF,TGTGCCAGCAGCCTTAAGACAGGAGGCTCCTATAATTCACCCCTCCACTTT
NA,TRBJ1-2,TRBV24-1,NA,CATSDPGRNYGYTF,TGTGCCACCAGTGACCCGGGACGGAACTATGGCTACACCTTC
many,TRBJ2-3,TRBV7-2,TRBD2,CASSGGLGTDTQYF,TGTGCCAGCAGCGGCGGACTAGGGACAGATACGCAGTATTTT
NA,TRBJ2-3,TRBV29-1,NA,CSVYTGTTDTQYF,TGCAGCGTTTACACCGGGACTACAGATACGCAGTATTTT
many,TRBJ1-4,TRBV7-8,TRBD1,CASSEGQRTNEKLFF,TGTGCCAGCAGCGAGGGACAGCGAACTAATGAAAAACTGTTTTTT
few,TRBJ2-2,TRBV20-1,NA,CSAQGRLNTGELFF,TGCAGTGCTCAGGGACGGCTAAACACCGGGGAGCTGTTTTTT
NA,TRBJ2-3,TRBV6-2/TRBV6-3,NA,CASSRPGTRKVFHTQYF,TGTGCCAGCAGTCGTCCCGGGACTCGGAAAGTTTTTCATACGCAGTATTTT
NA,TRBJ1-1,TRBV4-3,NA,CASSLRMNTEAFF,TGCGCCAGCAGCCTAAGAATGAACACTGAAGCTTTCTTT
few,TRBJ1-2,TRBV19,NA,CASSIEGGRGYGYTF,TGTGCCAGTAGTATAGAGGGAGGAAGGGGCTATGGCTACACCTTC
many,TRBJ1-1,TRBV7-9,NA,CASGPVEGENTEAFF,TGTGCCAGCGGGCCAGTGGAGGGAGAGAACACTGAAGCTTTCTTT
many,TRBJ2-3,TRBV12-3/TRBV12-4,NA,CASSLGTDTQYF,TGTGCCAGCAGTTTGGGGACAGATACGCAGTATTTT
NA,TRBJ1-2,TRBV29-1,NA,CSVNTQGSDGYTF,TGCAGCGTAAACACACAGGGTTCCGATGGCTACACCTTC
NA,TRBJ2-7,TRBV29-1,TRBD2,CSVSGLADPWGQYF,TGCAGCGTTTCAGGACTAGCGGACCCTTGGGGGCAGTACTTC
NA,TRBJ2-4,TRBV12-3/TRBV12-4,TRBD1,CASTPQGAENIQYF,TGTGCCAGCACCCCACAGGGGGCGGAAAACATTCAGTACTTC
once,TRBJ2-7,TRBV29-1,TRBD1,CSVSTGVEQYF,TGCAGCGTTTCCACAGGGGTCGAGCAGTACTTC
NA,TRBJ1-1,TRBV20-1,NA,CSARDWSEAFF,TGCAGTGCTAGAGATTGGAGTGAAGCTTTCTTT
NA,TRBJ1-1,TRBV19,NA,CASSMAGENTEAFF,TGTGCCAGTAGTATGGCAGGAGAGAACACTGAAGCTTTCTTT
few,TRBJ1-5,TRBV3-1,NA,CASSQDNDQPQHF,TGTGCCAGCAGCCAAGATAATGATCAGCCCCAGCATTTT
many,TRBJ2-7,TRBV7-2,TRBD2,CASSDELREGRKKHEQYF,TGTGCCAGCTCCGACGAATTGCGGGAGGGCCGGAAAAAACACGAGCAGTACTTC
NA,TRBJ2-7,TRBV10-3,NA,CAISGSARNLYEQYF,TGTGCCATCAGCGGCTCTGCACGGAACCTCTACGAGCAGTACTTC
many,TRBJ2-3,TRBV20-1,NA,CSANKAEIGTDTQYF,TGCAGTGCCAACAAAGCGGAGATTGGCACAGATACGCAGTATTTT
NA,TRBJ1-6,TRBV7-9,TRBD1,CASSFGQGNSPLHF,TGTGCCAGCAGCTTTGGACAGGGGAATTCACCCCTCCACTTT
NA,TRBJ2-2,TRBV5-1,TRBD2,CASSLVSGGRRTGELFF,TGCGCCAGCAGCTTGGTGTCTGGCGGGAGGAGAACCGGGGAGCTGTTTTTT
NA,TRBJ2-5,TRBV28,NA,CASSLFRGQETQYF,TGTGCCAGCAGTTTATTTCGGGGGCAGGAGACCCAGTACTTC
many,TRBJ1-5,TRBV12-3/TRBV12-4,TRBD1,CASSSRDRGNQPQHF,TGTGCCAGCAGTTCGCGGGACAGGGGCAATCAGCCCCAGCATTTT
few,TRBJ1-2,TRBV7-9,TRBD1,CASSLDRGLLSNYGYTF,TGTGCCAGCAGCTTAGACAGGGGGCTCCTATCGAATTATGGCTACACCTTC
NA,TRBJ2-5,TRBV30,NA,CAWSVGLEETQYF,TGTGCCTGGAGTGTGGGGTTAGAAGAGACCCAGTACTTC
NA,TRBJ1-6,TRBV10-2,NA,CASSDRVYSPLHF,TGCGCCAGCAGTGACAGGGTTTATTCACCCCTCCACTTT
NA,TRBJ2-5,TRBV2,NA,CASRIGVYQETQYF,TGTGCCAGCAGGATAGGGGTATACCAAGAGACCCAGTACTTC
few,TRBJ2-1,TRBV12-5,TRBD2,CASGPGLAGVSYNEQFF,TGTGCTAGTGGTCCCGGACTAGCGGGAGTCTCCTACAATGAGCAGTTCTTC
many,TRBJ2-3,TRBV7-6,TRBD2,CASSLIAGRTDTQYF,TGTGCCAGCAGCTTAATAGCGGGAAGAACAGATACGCAGTATTTT
many,TRBJ2-2,TRBV6-2/TRBV6-3,NA,CASRPTGGRGTGELFF,TGTGCCAGCAGGCCCACTGGCGGTAGGGGGACCGGGGAGCTGTTTTTT